One sample yielded the 16 T cell receptor beta chains listed below, sequenced in a study of cytomegalovirus exposure and HLA in healthy donors. In the PCR, 60 Vbeta and 13 Jbeta primers were used. Measured with immunoSEQ multiplex PCR; TCRdb has only the in-frame clones, and not every one. The sample has around 130,000 clones, roughly 80% seen once. The sample consisted of PBMCs. The receptors shown here come from a middle-aged man in good health and CMV-seronegative.

The CDR3: CATPQEQKLFF. DNA for the CDR3: TGCGCGACCCCACAGGAGCAAAAACTGTTTTTT. V usage is TRBV20-1 and J usage is TRBJ1-4; possibly TRBD1 for D (5 bases). The length of the CDR3 is 11 residues. Germline lookup yields CDR1 DFQATT and CDR2 SNEGSKA (reference sequence).

This clone was seen a few times. The rearrangement links TRBV19 to TRBJ2-2; 14 nucleotides match TRBD2. The CDR3 is made up of 17 amino acids. Germline V gene sequence: CDR1 LNHDA, CDR2 SQIVND (reference sequence). The junction had 6 bases not matched to a gene; V was cut back by 4 bases and J by 5 bases. The CDR3 sequence is CASSKGTSGRGTGELFF. CDR3 DNA sequence: TGTGCCAGTAGTAAAGGGACTAGCGGGAGAGGTACCGGGGAGCTGTTTTTT.

J is TRBJ2-7 and V is TRBV28; TRBD1 agrees at 10 bases. The CDR3 is 14 amino acids. Germline-derived CDR1 and CDR2 are MDHEN and SYDVKM. After removal of 3 bases from V and 5 bases from J, the junction contained 4 bases not matched to a gene. This chain's CDR3 is CASSFRDRGDEQYF. CDR3 nucleotides: TGTGCCAGCAGTTTTCGGGACAGGGGTGACGAGCAGTACTTC.

The genes are TRBV5-1 and TRBJ1-2; a possible D gene is TRBD1 (5 bases). Trimming pared 3 bases from V and 6 bases from J, leaving 12 bases between. The CDR3 length is 13 residues. CDR1 is SGHRS and CDR2 is YFSETQ in the germline V gene. The CDR3 coding sequence is TGCGCCAGCAGCTCCGACAGACCGCATGGCTACACCTTC. Protein product: CASSSDRPHGYTF.

This clone appeared once. The chain employs TRBV30 and TRBJ2-3, with D possibly being TRBD2 (6 bases). Germline V gives CDR1 GTSNPN, CDR2 SVGIG (reference sequence). Trimming shortened V by 2 bases and J by 6 bases, and 18 bases separated the two germline ends. This CDR3 is 15 amino acids long. CDR3: CAWSLAALSQDTQYF. CDR3 nucleotides: TGTGCCTGGAGTTTAGCGGCCCTCTCACAGGATACGCAGTATTTT.

V is TRBV18 and J is TRBJ1-3; the D is unclear. The germline V and J ends were trimmed by 3 bases and 0 bases, with 12 bases remaining between them. The germline V gene encodes CDR1 KGHSH and CDR2 LQKENI. The CDR3 totals 16 residues. CDR3 region: CASSPGTENSGNTIYF. The CDR3, as DNA: TGTGCCAGCTCACCCGGCACAGAAAACTCTGGAAACACCATATATTTT.

A single count supports this clone. This sample also contains other DNA sequences that code for the same CDR3. The chain joins TRBV5-1 to TRBJ2-1, with 10 bases lining up with TRBD2. CDR1 is SGHRS, CDR2 YFSETQ, per germline. The J segment lost 8 bases and the V segment lost 4 bases, leaving 9 bases of the junction unmatched. The CDR3 has 15 residues. The CDR3 spells CASSGGLAGVDEQFF. DNA for the CDR3: TGCGCCAGCAGCGGCGGCCTAGCGGGAGTGGATGAGCAGTTCTTC.

The V call is TRBV18, the J call TRBJ1-1; 7 positions match TRBD1. The germline CDR1 and CDR2 sequences are KGHSH and LQKENI. There are 14 residues in the CDR3. With V trimmed by 1 base and J by 5 bases, 4 bases remained unmatched. CDR3 sequence: CASSPQGALTEAFF. The CDR3 coding sequence is TGTGCCAGCTCACCACAGGGGGCGCTTACTGAAGCTTTCTTT.

V is TRBV6-1 and J is TRBJ2-7; D remains ambiguous. Trimming shortened V by 1 base and J by 3 bases, and 13 bases separated the two germline ends. The germline V gene has CDR1 MNHNS and CDR2 SASEGT. The CDR3 is made up of 15 amino acids. The CDR3 region is CASSEEAGPYYEQYF. CDR3 DNA sequence: TGTGCCAGCAGTGAAGAGGCAGGCCCCTACTACGAGCAGTACTTC.

The rearrangement uses TRBV19 and TRBJ2-2; D call uncertain. CDR1 is LNHDA, CDR2 SQIVND, per germline (reference sequence). The V gene lost 10 bases and the J gene lost 8 bases, with 11 bases spanning the gap. The CDR3 runs to 11 residues. The CDR3 DNA is TGTGCCACCTATACCCGGGGGGAGCTGTTTTTT. This encodes CATYTRGELFF. The full variable domain, completed using reference TRBV19 and TRBJ2-2, is DGGITQSPKYLFRKEGQNVTLSCEQNLNHDAMYWYRQDPGQGLRLIYYSQIVNDFQKGDIAEGYSVSREKKESFPLTVTSAQKNPTAFYLCATYTRGELFFGEGSRLTVL.

This clone is a singleton in its sample. The chain joins TRBV7-9 to TRBJ1-2, with TRBD1 matching 8 bases. Looked up from germline, CDR1 is SEHNR and CDR2 is FQNEAQ (reference sequence). After removal of 8 bases from V and 7 bases from J, the junction contained 3 bases not matched to a gene. This CDR3 is built from 11 residues. This CDR3 is CASGQGSGYTF. For the CDR3, the DNA is TGTGCCAGCGGACAGGGTTCTGGCTACACCTTC. The variable domain in full, with the rest retrieved from reference TRBV7-9 and TRBJ1-2, is DTGVSQNPRHKITKRGQNVTFRCDPISEHNRLYWYRQTLGQGPEFLTYFQNEAQLEKSRLLSDRFSAERPKGSFSTLEIQRTEQGDSAMYLCASGQGSGYTFGSGTRLTVV.

CDR3 in DNA: TGTGCCAGCAGCGAAACTAGCGGGAGACACTTGTCTGCACACAATGAGCAGTTCTTC. This codes for CASSETSGRHLSAHNEQFF. The chain joins TRBV7-8 to TRBJ2-1; 11 positions match TRBD2. CDR3 length: 19 residues. From germline, CDR1 is SGHVS and CDR2 FQNEAQ. V dropped 5 bases and J dropped 5; count of bases not matched to a gene: 17. The full variable domain, rest sourced from reference TRBV7-8 and TRBJ2-1, is GAGVSQSPRYKVAKRGQDVALRCDPISGHVSLFWYQQALGQGPEFLTYFQNEAQLDKSGLPSDRFFAERPEGSVSTLKIQRTQQEDSAVYLCASSETSGRHLSAHNEQFFGPGTRLTVL.

This clone is a singleton in its sample. The V gene is TRBV7-9, the J gene TRBJ2-2, with D perhaps TRBD1 (5 bases). Trimming removed 0 bases from V and 10 bases from J, with 15 bases in between. This CDR3 spans 15 amino acids. Germline V CDR1 and CDR2: SEHNR, FQNEAQ (reference sequence). The CDR3 loop is CASSLAVGAVVELFF. In nucleotides, the CDR3 is TGTGCCAGCAGCTTAGCGGTTGGGGCGGTAGTGGAGCTGTTTTTT.

This chain uses TRBV7-9 with TRBJ2-3, with 13 positions matching TRBD2. This CDR3 is 17 amino acids long. Germline CDR1 is SEHNR and CDR2 is FQNEAQ (reference sequence). With V trimmed by 1 base and J by 5 bases, 6 bases remained unmatched. CDR3 nucleotide sequence: TGTGCCAGCAGCTTAGGACTAGCGGGGGGATCGGGAGATACGCAGTATTTT. This codes for CASSLGLAGGSGDTQYF.

The V gene is TRBV10-3, the J gene TRBJ2-1; 10 bases match TRBD1. Germline V gene lookup returns CDR1 ENHRY and CDR2 SYGVKD. Unmatched junction bases numbered 4, after V lost 6 bases and J lost 8 bases. This CDR3 region has 13 residues. The CDR3 nucleotides read TGTGCCATCAGGACAGGGGGCCAGGATGAGCAGTTCTTC. This gives the protein CAIRTGGQDEQFF.

The chain combines TRBV4-1 with TRBJ2-7, with 7 bases lining up with TRBD2. The germline CDR1 and CDR2 sequences are MGHRA and YSYEKL. Trimming took 4 bases from V and 4 from J; bases not matched to a gene: 13. CDR3 length: 16 amino acids. The CDR3 protein is CASSRVGLSGGYEQYF. The CDR3 nucleotides are TGCGCCAGCAGCCGAGTGGGACTAAGCGGAGGTTACGAGCAGTACTTC.